These 11 T cell receptor beta chains share one sample of origin, sequenced in a study of T cell responses to AZD1222 COVID-19 vaccine. Profiled with immunoSEQ multiplex PCR; TCRdb holds only in-frame clones, not every one. The table lists approximately 200,000 clones, 70% to 90% of them singletons. Sequenced material: peripheral blood, taken on day 0 of AZD1222 vaccination. These receptors originate from an adult in good health.

The rearrangement links TRBV5-5 to TRBJ1-2; TRBD1 is a possible D gene (5 bases). V was clipped by 4 bases and J by 2 bases, with 18 bases between them. The CDR3 loop spans 16 amino acids. Germline V gives CDR1 SGHKS, CDR2 YYEKEE (reference sequence). The CDR3 protein is CASSGTSGHLNYGYTF. The CDR3 nucleotides read TGTGCCAGCAGCGGAACCTCCGGACATTTGAACTATGGCTACACCTTC.

This chain uses TRBV6-5 with TRBJ2-6; 7 positions agree with TRBD1. Per germline, CDR1 MNHEY and CDR2 SVGAGI. V lost 2 bases and J lost 3; bases outside the gene matches: 4. The CDR3 runs to 16 residues. The CDR3, as DNA: TGTGCCAGCAGTTACACCACAGGGGTTGGGGCCAACGTCCTGACTTTC. Its protein is CASSYTTGVGANVLTF.

The chain couples TRBV11-1 to TRBJ2-3, with D unclear. Between the trimmed V and J ends, which lost 1 base and 2 bases, there was a span of 10 bases. CDR1 and CDR2 (germline): SGHAT, FQDESV (reference sequence). This CDR3 has 15 amino acids. CDR3 DNA: TGTGCCAGCAGCTTAGATGCCGTTACCACAGATACGCAGTATTTT. It codes for CASSLDAVTTDTQYF.

This clone was detected only once. This chain links TRBV2 with TRBJ1-6; no firm D call. V lost 3 bases to trimming and J lost 11 bases, with 17 bases between them. The CDR3 runs to 15 residues. Germline V gene lookup returns CDR1 SNHLY and CDR2 FYNNEI. The CDR3 DNA is TGTGCCAGCAGTGATAGCGGTACCCGAATCACACCCCTCCACTTT. This encodes CASSDSGTRITPLHF.

The chain joins TRBV27 to TRBJ1-1; D not resolved. Germline-derived CDR1 and CDR2 are MNHEY and SMNVEV (reference sequence). This CDR3 is 15 amino acids long. V lost 1 base and J 0 bases, leaving 9 bases between the germline ends. CDR3: CASSLYPGLNTEAFF. CDR3 DNA: TGTGCCAGCAGTTTATACCCAGGTTTGAACACTGAAGCTTTCTTT.

J is TRBJ2-5 and V is TRBV25-1; D not resolved. The CDR3 has 13 residues. Germline loops: CDR1 MGHDK, CDR2 SYGVNS. V was trimmed by 1 base and J by 5 bases, leaving 8 bases between them. This chain's CDR3 is CASSEFWGETQYF. The CDR3 DNA reads TGTGCCAGCAGTGAATTCTGGGGTGAGACCCAGTACTTC.

The V call is TRBV5-1, the J call TRBJ1-1; D uncertain. This CDR3 contains 16 residues. CDR1 SGHRS and CDR2 YFSETQ come from the germline V gene. V lost 2 bases to trimming and J lost 4 bases, with 18 bases between them. CDR3 sequence (DNA): TGCGCCAGCAGCTTATCGATCGGGGTTGGTGGCACTGAAGCTTTCTTT. It translates to CASSLSIGVGGTEAFF.

The chain joins TRBV27 to TRBJ1-6, with D unresolved. The CDR3 runs to 17 residues. The V gene's germline CDR1 is MNHEY and CDR2 SMNVEV (reference sequence). V lost 2 bases and J lost 0, with 11 bases in between. The CDR3 nucleotides read TGTGCCAGCAGTTTAAATGGGCGGAGCTCCTATAATTCACCCCTCCACTTT. Amino acid sequence: CASSLNGRSSYNSPLHF.

V is TRBV4-1 and J is TRBJ1-4; D uncertain. The length of the CDR3 is 13 residues. In germline, CDR1 is MGHRA, CDR2 YSYEKL. V lost 4 bases and J 7 bases, leaving 10 bases between the germline ends. CDR3 sequence: CASSPAATEKLFF. Here the CDR3 DNA reads TGCGCCAGCAGCCCCGCGGCGACTGAAAAACTGTTTTTT.

This sequence joins TRBV29-1 and TRBJ2-4; D is unclear. There are 15 residues in the CDR3. The V end was cut by 4 bases, the J end by 0 bases, with 13 bases between. CDR1 is SQVTM and CDR2 is ANQGSEA in the germline V gene. The CDR3: CSVVGWGVAKNIQYF. The CDR3 nucleotides are TGCAGCGTTGTTGGTTGGGGTGTAGCCAAAAACATTCAGTACTTC.

The V and J genes are TRBV27 and TRBJ2-5; D might be TRBD1 or TRBD2, each matching 6 bases. The germline CDR1 and CDR2 sequences are MNHEY and SMNVEV (reference sequence). The V and J ends lost 2 bases and 6 bases respectively, with 16 bases between them. This CDR3 is built from 15 residues. The CDR3 coding sequence is TGTGCCAGCAGTTTAGGAGGGGGGCCCGTTCAGACCCAGTACTTC. Translated, it gives CASSLGGGPVQTQYF.